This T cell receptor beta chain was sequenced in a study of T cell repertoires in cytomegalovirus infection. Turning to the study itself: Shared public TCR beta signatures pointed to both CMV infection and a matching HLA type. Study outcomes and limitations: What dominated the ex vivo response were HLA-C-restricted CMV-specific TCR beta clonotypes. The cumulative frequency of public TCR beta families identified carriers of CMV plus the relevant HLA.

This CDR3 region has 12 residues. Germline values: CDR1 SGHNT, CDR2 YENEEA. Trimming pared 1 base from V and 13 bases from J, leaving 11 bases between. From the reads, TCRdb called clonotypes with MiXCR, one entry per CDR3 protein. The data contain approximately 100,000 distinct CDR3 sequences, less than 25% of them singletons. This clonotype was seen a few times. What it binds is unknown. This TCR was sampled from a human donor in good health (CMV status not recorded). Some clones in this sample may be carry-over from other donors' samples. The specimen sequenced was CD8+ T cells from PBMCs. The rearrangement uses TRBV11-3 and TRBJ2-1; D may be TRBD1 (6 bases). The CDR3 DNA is TGTGCCAGCAGCTTAGGGAACAGGGTTCAGTTCTTC. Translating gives CASSLGNRVQFF.